Given below is one TCR beta chain in context. Its specificity is unknown. At one end, the junction sequence differs from germline, possibly due to a read error. This record belongs to a study of cytomegalovirus exposure and HLA in healthy donors. Study-level findings and limits: Using the classifier, cytomegalovirus status was reportedly diagnosed with high specificity and sensitivity.

Measured with immunoSEQ multiplex PCR; TCRdb has only the in-frame clones, and not every one. This table has about 110,000 clones, approximately 89% appearing once. Separate from the roughly 700-subject first cohort, the approximately 120-subject validation cohort was the one that the donors belonged to. CDR3 length: 17 amino acids. Looked up from germline, CDR1 is MNHEY and CDR2 is SMNVEV (reference sequence). This TCR was recovered from a woman aged 18-35 years in good health and CMV-seronegative. V usage is TRBV27 and J usage is TRBJ1-6, with D tentatively TRBD1 (5 bases). Sequencing used PBMCs. CDR3 region: CASSFRGYSSYNSPLHF. The CDR3 DNA sequence: TGTGCCAGTAGTTTTAGGGGTTATAGCTCCTATAATTCACCCCTCCACTTT.